The following is a TCR beta chain sequence with its context. Germline CDR1 reads SGHDT; CDR2 reads YYEEEE. Trimming took 2 bases from V and 4 from J; bases not matched to a gene: 8. The CDR3 is made up of 16 amino acids. These data come from a study of blood T cell repertoires in COVID-19. Repertoires were generated with immunoSEQ multiplex PCR, while TCRdb's copy carries only in-frame clones and drops some. The table records 380,000 or so clones, less than 90% of them present only once. The source of this sequence is a woman aged 60-70 years with COVID-19, enrolled during active disease. The material sequenced was peripheral blood. The chain combines TRBV5-6 with TRBJ2-3; 9 bases line up with TRBD2. DNA for the CDR3: TGTGCCAGCAGCTTCCCAAGACTAGCGGACCCAGATACGCAGTATTTT. Its translation: CASSFPRLADPDTQYF.